These 14 T cell receptor beta chains were sequenced from one sample in a study of blood T cell repertoires in COVID-19. Produced via immunoSEQ multiplex PCR; TCRdb's table is partial and in-frame only. The table includes 70,000 to 90,000 clones, approximately 79% detected once. Sample: peripheral blood. These receptors were collected from a man between 65 and 80 years old with acute or convalescent COVID-19.

This chain connects TRBV2 to TRBJ1-1; 9 bases line up with TRBD1. The germline CDR1 and CDR2 sequences are SNHLY and FYNNEI. The trim removed 6 bases at V and 5 bases at J, leaving 7 bases unmatched. The CDR3 has 14 amino acids. CDR3: CASSRDRASTEAFF. CDR3 DNA: TGTGCCAGCAGCCGGGACAGGGCATCTACTGAAGCTTTCTTT.

The gene calls are TRBV27 and TRBJ2-7; 9 nucleotides agree with TRBD1. Germline lookup yields CDR1 MNHEY and CDR2 SMNVEV (reference sequence). This CDR3 region has 15 residues. V was clipped by 6 bases and J by 4 bases; unmatched bases: 10. CDR3 coding DNA: TGTGCCAGCAGCCGCGCCGGGACAGGGTTATACGAGCAGTACTTC. Translated: CASSRAGTGLYEQYF.

The chain recombines TRBV5-1 with TRBJ1-5; D is possibly TRBD1 (5 bases). The V end was cut by 5 bases, the J end by 0 bases, with 12 bases between. The CDR3 contains 15 residues. Germline CDR1 reads SGHRS; CDR2 reads YFSETQ. CDR3 amino acids: CASSRGLDSNQPQHF. The DNA of the CDR3 is TGCGCCAGCAGTAGGGGCCTCGATAGCAATCAGCCCCAGCATTTT.

The chain is built from TRBV3-1 (or the pseudogene TRBV3-2) and TRBJ2-4, with 7 nucleotides matching TRBD1. The germline gives CDR1 LGHDT, CDR2 YNNKEL (reference sequence). This CDR3 comprises 14 residues. The ends lost 2 bases at V and 3 bases at J; junction bases unmatched: 1. CDR3 sequence: CASSQRDSKNIQYF. Here the CDR3 DNA reads TGTGCCAGCAGCCAACGGGACAGCAAAAACATTCAGTACTTC.

This clone was detected a few times. V gene TRBV7-3 combines with J gene TRBJ1-1; 7 nucleotides agree with TRBD1. Germline-derived CDR1 and CDR2 are SGHTA and FQGTGA. The CDR3 has 14 amino acids. V lost 4 bases, J lost 2 bases, and 4 bases stayed unmatched. The DNA of the CDR3 is TGTGCCAGCAGCTCTACAGGGGACAACACTGAAGCTTTCTTT. Protein: CASSSTGDNTEAFF. Full variable domain (outside the CDR3, taken from reference TRBV7-3 and TRBJ1-1): GAGVSQTPSNKVTEKGKYVELRCDPISGHTALYWYRQSLGQGPEFLIYFQGTGAADDSGLPNDRFFAVRPEGSVSTLKIQRTERGDSAVYLCASSSTGDNTEAFFGQGTRLTVV.

This chain links TRBV7-2 with TRBJ2-5; 9 bases agree with TRBD2. Per the germline V gene, CDR1 is SGHTA and CDR2 is FQGNSA. The CDR3 covers 17 residues. J gave up 6 bases and V 1 base, and 12 bases lay outside the gene matches. The CDR3 sequence: CASSLDIGGGAGQTQYF. The DNA of the CDR3 is TGTGCCAGCAGCTTAGATATCGGCGGGGGGGCCGGTCAGACCCAGTACTTC.

The chain is built from TRBV30 and TRBJ2-1, with 9 bases matching TRBD2. This CDR3 spans 14 amino acids. V trimming: 4 bases; J trimming: 6 bases; junction bases outside the gene matches: 7. Germline CDR1 GTSNPN, CDR2 SVGIG (reference sequence). The CDR3 reads CAWKGRGGFNEQFF. The CDR3 bases are TGTGCCTGGAAAGGGCGGGGGGGCTTCAATGAGCAGTTCTTC.

In DNA, the CDR3 is TGTGCCAGCAGTCGACGGGGAACAGTGAACACTGAAGCTTTCTTT. As protein: CASSRRGTVNTEAFF. V and J are TRBV6-5 and TRBJ1-1; D is uncertain. CDR3 length equals 15 residues. Deletions cut 5 bases from V and 0 bases from J, with 13 bases between. Germline V gene lookup returns CDR1 MNHEY and CDR2 SVGAGI.

V is TRBV10-1 and J is TRBJ1-5, with 8 bases aligning to TRBD1. Germline trimming cut 7 bases from V and 4 bases from J; bases unmatched to any gene: 9. Germline V gene lookup returns CDR1 WNHNN and CDR2 SYGVQD (reference sequence). The CDR3 has 15 residues. The CDR3 DNA sequence: TGCGCCAGCAACCGGGACAGGTACTTGAATCAGCCCCAGCATTTT. Translated, it gives CASNRDRYLNQPQHF.

This chain links TRBV9 with TRBJ1-2; no clear D gene. Trimming shortened V by 0 bases and J by 4 bases, and 10 bases separated the two germline ends. There are 14 residues in the CDR3. The germline gives CDR1 SGDLS, CDR2 YYNGEE. CDR3 nucleotide sequence: TGTGCCAGCAGCGTAGCGGGAGGCCTCTATGGCTACACCTTC. It encodes CASSVAGGLYGYTF.

The V gene is TRBV4-1, the J gene TRBJ1-1; D unclear. V gave up 4 bases and J gave up 3 bases, with 12 bases separating them. This CDR3 is 14 amino acids long. Germline V gives CDR1 MGHRA, CDR2 YSYEKL. The CDR3 region is CASSLDSPHTEAFF. CDR3 DNA: TGCGCCAGCAGCCTGGACTCACCTCACACTGAAGCTTTCTTT.

This clone was picked up one time. The J gene is TRBJ1-1, the V gene TRBV7-3; tentative D call: TRBD1 (5 bases). The CDR3 has 15 amino acids. With 1 base removed from V and 1 base from J, the gap between germline ends came to 10 bases. Germline V gene lookup returns CDR1 SGHTA and CDR2 FQGTGA. CDR3 loop: CASSLMAGSNTEAFF. As DNA, the CDR3 is TGTGCCAGCAGCTTAATGGCAGGGTCGAACACTGAAGCTTTCTTT.

V is TRBV15 and J is TRBJ1-2, with 7 bases matching TRBD1. Looked up from germline, CDR1 is LNHNV and CDR2 is YYDKDF (reference sequence). V dropped 1 base and J dropped 8; count of bases not matched to a gene: 7. The CDR3 runs to 14 residues. CDR3 in DNA: TGTGCCACCAGCAGAGGTAGGGGGCGCGAAGGCTACACCTTC. It yields the protein CATSRGRGREGYTF.

The chain couples TRBV11-2 to TRBJ2-3; a weak D match, TRBD2 (5 bases). Germline CDR1 and CDR2: SGHAT and FQNNGV. CDR3 length equals 13 residues. V was trimmed by 7 bases and J by 0 bases, leaving 8 bases between them. CDR3 coding DNA: TGTGCCAGCAACCCGGGGAGCACAGATACGCAGTATTTT. Protein sequence: CASNPGSTDTQYF.